The sequence of this T cell receptor beta chain was determined in a study of T cell repertoires in cytomegalovirus infection. Background on the study: It can be stated that public TCR beta signatures indicated CMV infection as well as a matching HLA type. Study-wide findings and caveats: Using cumulative public TCR beta family frequency, the authors identified those who carried CMV together with the relevant HLA. Clonotypes of TCR beta that were HLA-C-restricted and CMV-specific dominated the ex vivo response.

TCRdb reanalysed the reads using MiXCR and keeps one entry per CDR3 protein. The sample has around 630,000 distinct CDR3 sequences; roughly 26% are singletons. Germline V gene lookup returns CDR1 SEHNR and CDR2 FQNEAQ (reference sequence). V gave up 3 bases and J gave up 10 bases, with 10 bases separating them. CDR3 length equals 12 residues. A word on this clonotype: What it binds is not known.

This receptor was obtained from a human donor in good health (CMV status not recorded). Some clones in this sample may be carry-over from other donors' samples. Sequences were obtained from CD8+ T cells from PBMCs. The gene calls are TRBV7-9 and TRBJ2-1; D possibly corresponds to TRBD2 (5 bases). CDR3 in DNA: TGTGCCAGCAGCTTTACGGGGAAAGAGCAGTTCTTC. It translates to CASSFTGKEQFF.